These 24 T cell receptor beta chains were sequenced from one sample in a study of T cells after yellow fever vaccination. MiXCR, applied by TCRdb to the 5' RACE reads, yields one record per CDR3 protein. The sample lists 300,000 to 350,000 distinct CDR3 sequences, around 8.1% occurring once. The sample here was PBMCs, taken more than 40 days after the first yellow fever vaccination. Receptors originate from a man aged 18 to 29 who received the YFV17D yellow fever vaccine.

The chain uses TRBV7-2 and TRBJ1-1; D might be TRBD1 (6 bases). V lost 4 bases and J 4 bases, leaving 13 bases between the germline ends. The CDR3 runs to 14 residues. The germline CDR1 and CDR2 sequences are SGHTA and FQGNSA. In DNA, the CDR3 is TGTGCCAGCAGCTCTACAGGGTTGATCACTGAAGCTTTCTTT. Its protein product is CASSSTGLITEAFF.

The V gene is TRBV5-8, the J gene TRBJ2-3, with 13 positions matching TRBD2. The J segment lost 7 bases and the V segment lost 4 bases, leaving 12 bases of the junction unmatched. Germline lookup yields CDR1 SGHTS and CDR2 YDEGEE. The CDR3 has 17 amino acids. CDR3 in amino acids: CASSVYLLAGGPHTQYF. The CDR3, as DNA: TGTGCCAGCAGCGTGTACCTACTAGCGGGGGGGCCACATACGCAGTATTTT.

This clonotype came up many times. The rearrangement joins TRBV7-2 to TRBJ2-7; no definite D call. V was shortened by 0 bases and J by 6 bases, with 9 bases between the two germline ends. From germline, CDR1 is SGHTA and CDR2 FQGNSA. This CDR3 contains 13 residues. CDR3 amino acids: CASSLAQAGEQYF. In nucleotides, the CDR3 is TGTGCCAGCAGCTTAGCGCAAGCCGGCGAGCAGTACTTC.

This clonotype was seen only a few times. The CDR3: CASSYSDVGELFF. CDR3 in DNA: TGTGCCAGCAGTTACTCCGATGTGGGGGAGCTGTTTTTT. V usage is TRBV6-5 and J usage is TRBJ2-2; D is unclear. The CDR3 sequence is 13 residues long. The V end was cut by 0 bases, the J end by 8 bases, with 7 bases between. Germline V lookup: CDR1 MNHEY, CDR2 SVGAGI.

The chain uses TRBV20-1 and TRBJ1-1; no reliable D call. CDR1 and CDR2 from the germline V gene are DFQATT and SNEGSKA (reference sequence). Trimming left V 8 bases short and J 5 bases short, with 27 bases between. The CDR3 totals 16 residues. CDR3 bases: TGCAGTTGGACTCCCCCTCGGGTATATCGGGAAACTGAAGCTTTCTTT. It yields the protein CSWTPPRVYRETEAFF.

The CDR3 nucleotides are TGTGCCAGCAGCTCTTCAGCGGAGCAGTTCTTC. Its translation is CASSSSAEQFF. The rearrangement uses TRBV5-6 and TRBJ2-1; D is ambiguous. This CDR3 has 11 residues. Germline CDR1 is SGHDT and CDR2 is YYEEEE. V lost 3 bases to trimming and J lost 10 bases, with 8 bases between them.

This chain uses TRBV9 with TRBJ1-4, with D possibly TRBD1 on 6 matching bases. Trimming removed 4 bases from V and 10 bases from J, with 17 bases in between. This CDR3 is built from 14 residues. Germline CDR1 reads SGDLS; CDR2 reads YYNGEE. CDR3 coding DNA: TGTGCCAGCAGCCCCGGGACACAAAACTTAAAACTGTTTTTT. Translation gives CASSPGTQNLKLFF.

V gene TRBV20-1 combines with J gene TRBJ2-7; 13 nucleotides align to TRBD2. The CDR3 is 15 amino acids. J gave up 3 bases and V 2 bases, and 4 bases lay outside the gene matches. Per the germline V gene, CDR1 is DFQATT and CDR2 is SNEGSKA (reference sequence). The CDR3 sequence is CSARSGTSGVYEQYV. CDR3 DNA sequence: TGCAGTGCTAGATCCGGGACTAGCGGGGTCTACGAGCAGTACGTC.

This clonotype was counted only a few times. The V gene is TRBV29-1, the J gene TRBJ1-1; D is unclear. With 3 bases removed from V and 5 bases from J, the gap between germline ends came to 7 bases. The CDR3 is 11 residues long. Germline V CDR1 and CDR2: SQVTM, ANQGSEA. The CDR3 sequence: CSVEVGTEAFF. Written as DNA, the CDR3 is TGCAGCGTTGAGGTGGGGACTGAAGCTTTCTTT.

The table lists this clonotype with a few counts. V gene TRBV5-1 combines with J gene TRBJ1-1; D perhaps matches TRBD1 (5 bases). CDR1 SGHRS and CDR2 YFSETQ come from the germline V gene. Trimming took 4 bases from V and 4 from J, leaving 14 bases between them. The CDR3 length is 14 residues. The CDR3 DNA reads TGCGCCAGCAGCGTGCAGGGAGGAGGCACTGAAGCTTTCTTT. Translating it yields CASSVQGGGTEAFF.

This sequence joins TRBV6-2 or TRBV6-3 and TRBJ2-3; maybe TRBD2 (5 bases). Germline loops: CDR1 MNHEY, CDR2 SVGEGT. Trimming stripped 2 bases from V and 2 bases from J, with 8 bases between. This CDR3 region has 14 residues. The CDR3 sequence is CASSYLTTTDTQYF. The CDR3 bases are TGTGCCAGCAGTTACCTGACTACCACAGATACGCAGTATTTT.

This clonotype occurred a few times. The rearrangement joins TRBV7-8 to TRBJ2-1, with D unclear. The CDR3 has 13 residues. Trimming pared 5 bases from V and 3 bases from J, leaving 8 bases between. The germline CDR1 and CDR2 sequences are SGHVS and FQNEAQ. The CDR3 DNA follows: TGTGCCAGCAGCGCCTGGGACTACAATGAGCAGTTCTTC. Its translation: CASSAWDYNEQFF.

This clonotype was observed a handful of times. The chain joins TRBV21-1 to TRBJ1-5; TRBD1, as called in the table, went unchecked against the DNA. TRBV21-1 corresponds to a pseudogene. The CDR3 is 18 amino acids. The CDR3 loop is CASVRTGNSVGSNQPQHF. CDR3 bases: TGTGCCAGCGTGAGAACAGGGAATTCGGTAGGGAGCAATCAGCCCCAGCATTTT.

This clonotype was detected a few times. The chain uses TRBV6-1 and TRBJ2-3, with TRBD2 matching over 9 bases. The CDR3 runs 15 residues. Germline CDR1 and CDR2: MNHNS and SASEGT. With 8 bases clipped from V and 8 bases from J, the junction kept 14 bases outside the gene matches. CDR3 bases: TGTGCCAGCCTCCCCGGGGGCGGGGGGGCAGGTACGCAGTATTTT. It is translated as CASLPGGGGAGTQYF.

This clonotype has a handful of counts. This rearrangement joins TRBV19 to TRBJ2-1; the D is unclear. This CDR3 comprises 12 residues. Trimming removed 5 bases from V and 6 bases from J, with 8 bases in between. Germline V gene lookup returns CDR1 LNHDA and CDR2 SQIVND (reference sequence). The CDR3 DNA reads TGTGCCAGTAGTTTGGCCCCCAATGAGCAGTTCTTC. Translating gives CASSLAPNEQFF.

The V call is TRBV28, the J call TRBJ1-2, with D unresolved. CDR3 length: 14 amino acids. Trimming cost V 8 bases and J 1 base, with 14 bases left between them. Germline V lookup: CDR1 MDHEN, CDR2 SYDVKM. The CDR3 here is CASLTSGINYGYTF. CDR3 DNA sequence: TGTGCCAGCCTGACCTCCGGGATTAACTATGGCTACACCTTC.

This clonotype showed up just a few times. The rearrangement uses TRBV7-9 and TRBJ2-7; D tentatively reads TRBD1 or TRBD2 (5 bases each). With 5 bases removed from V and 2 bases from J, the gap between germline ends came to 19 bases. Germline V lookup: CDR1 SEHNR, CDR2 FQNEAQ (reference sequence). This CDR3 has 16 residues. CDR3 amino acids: CASSRGGGHQTYEQYF. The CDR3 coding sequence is TGTGCCAGCAGCCGGGGCGGCGGGCACCAAACCTACGAGCAGTACTTC.

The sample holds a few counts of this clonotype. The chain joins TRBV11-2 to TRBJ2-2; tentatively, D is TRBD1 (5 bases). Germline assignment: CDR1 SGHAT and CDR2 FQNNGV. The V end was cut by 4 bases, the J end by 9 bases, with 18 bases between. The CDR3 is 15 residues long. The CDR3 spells CASSSRQLVTRELFF. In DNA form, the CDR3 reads TGTGCCAGCAGCTCCCGACAGTTGGTGACGAGGGAGCTGTTTTTT.

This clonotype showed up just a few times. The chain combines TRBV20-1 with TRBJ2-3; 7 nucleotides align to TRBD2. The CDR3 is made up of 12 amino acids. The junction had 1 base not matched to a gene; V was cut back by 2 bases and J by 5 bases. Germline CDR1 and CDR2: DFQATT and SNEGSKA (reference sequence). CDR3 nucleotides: TGCAGTGCTAGACCTAGCGGAGATACGCAGTATTTT. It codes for CSARPSGDTQYF.

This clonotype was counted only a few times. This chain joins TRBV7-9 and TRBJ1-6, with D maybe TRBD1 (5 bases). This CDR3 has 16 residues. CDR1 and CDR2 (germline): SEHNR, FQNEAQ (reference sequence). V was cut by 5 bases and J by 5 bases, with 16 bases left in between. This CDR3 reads CASSPSGQRNNSPLHF. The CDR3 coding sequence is TGTGCCAGCAGCCCGTCAGGGCAGAGGAATAATTCACCCCTCCACTTT. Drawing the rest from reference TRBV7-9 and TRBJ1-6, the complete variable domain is DTGVSQNPRHKITKRGQNVTFRCDPISEHNRLYWYRQTLGQGPEFLTYFQNEAQLEKSRLLSDRFSAERPKGSFSTLEIQRTEQGDSAMYLCASSPSGQRNNSPLHFGNGTRLTVT.

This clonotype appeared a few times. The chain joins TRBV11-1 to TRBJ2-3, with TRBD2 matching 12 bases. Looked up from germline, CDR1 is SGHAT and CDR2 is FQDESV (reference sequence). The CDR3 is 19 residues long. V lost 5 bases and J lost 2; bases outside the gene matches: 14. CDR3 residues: CASSPTSTSGGSDTDTQYF. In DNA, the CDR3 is TGTGCCAGCAGCCCGACCTCTACTAGCGGGGGGTCGGACACAGATACGCAGTATTTT.

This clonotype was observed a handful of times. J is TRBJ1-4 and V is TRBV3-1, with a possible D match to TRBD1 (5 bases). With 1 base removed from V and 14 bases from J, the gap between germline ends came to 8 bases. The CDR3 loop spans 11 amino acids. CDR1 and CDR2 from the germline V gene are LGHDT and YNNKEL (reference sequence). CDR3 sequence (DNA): TGTGCCAGCAGCCAAGGACAGCGGCTGTTTTTT. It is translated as CASSQGQRLFF.

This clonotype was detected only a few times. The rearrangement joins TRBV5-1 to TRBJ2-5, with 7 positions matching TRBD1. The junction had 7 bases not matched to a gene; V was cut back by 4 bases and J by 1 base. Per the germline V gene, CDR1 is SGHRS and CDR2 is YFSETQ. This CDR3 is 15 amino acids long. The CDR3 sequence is CASSHGTAIQETQYF. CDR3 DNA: TGCGCCAGCAGCCATGGGACAGCCATCCAAGAGACCCAGTACTTC.

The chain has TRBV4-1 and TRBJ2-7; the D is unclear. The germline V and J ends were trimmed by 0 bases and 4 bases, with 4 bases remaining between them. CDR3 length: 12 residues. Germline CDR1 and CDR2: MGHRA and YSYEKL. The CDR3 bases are TGCGCCAGCAGCCAAGACGTATACGAGCAGTACTTC. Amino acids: CASSQDVYEQYF.